The 14 T cell receptor beta chains in this list originate from one sample, sequenced in a study of cytomegalovirus exposure and HLA in healthy donors. Vbeta (60) and Jbeta (13) primers were used in the PCR. The data were produced by immunoSEQ multiplex PCR, yet TCRdb's version contains in-frame clones alone and is incomplete. This sample has 90,000 to 120,000 clones; about 84% occur once, and the top ten carry around 2%. The sequencing sample was made of PBMCs. The receptor set was obtained from a man between 25 and 39 years old in good health and CMV-seronegative.

The gene calls are TRBV9 and TRBJ2-2; TRBD2 matches at 7 bases. The V and J ends lost 4 bases and 0 bases, in that order; junction bases with no gene match: 3. The germline V gene encodes CDR1 SGDLS and CDR2 YYNGEE. CDR3 length: 15 amino acids. CDR3 nucleotides: TGTGCCAGCAGCTTCGGGGGGTCGAACACCGGGGAGCTGTTTTTT. Amino acids: CASSFGGSNTGELFF.

This rearrangement joins TRBV7-9 to TRBJ1-1, with 9 bases lining up with TRBD1. Germline values: CDR1 SEHNR, CDR2 FQNEAQ (reference sequence). The CDR3 contains 13 residues. With 8 bases clipped from V and 10 bases from J, the junction kept 11 bases outside the gene matches. This CDR3 reads CASQNGQGMAAFF. CDR3 nucleotides: TGTGCCAGCCAGAACGGACAGGGGATGGCAGCTTTCTTT.

V gene TRBV19 combines with J gene TRBJ1-1, with unresolved D. V lost 10 bases and J 6 bases, leaving 15 bases between the germline ends. From germline, CDR1 is LNHDA and CDR2 SQIVND (reference sequence). This CDR3 has 12 residues. In nucleotides, the CDR3 is TGTGCCACCTCACCCAATACACCTGAAGCTTTCTTT. Protein: CATSPNTPEAFF.

This chain connects TRBV5-8 to TRBJ1-1; D might be TRBD1 (6 bases). The CDR3 is 12 residues long. CDR1 and CDR2 (germline): SGHTS, YDEGEE. Trimming pared 3 bases from V and 11 bases from J, leaving 14 bases between. The CDR3 is CASSWTAVIAFF. DNA for the CDR3: TGTGCCAGCAGCTGGACAGCGGTTATCGCTTTCTTT.

The chain recombines TRBV14 with TRBJ1-1; TRBD1 matches 7 bases. Per the germline V gene, CDR1 is SGHDN and CDR2 is FVKESK. V lost 4 bases, J lost 1 base, and 12 bases stayed unmatched. The CDR3 is 17 amino acids. In DNA form, the CDR3 reads TGTGCCAGCAGCCGGCACAGGGACAGCAACTGGAACACTGAAGCTTTCTTT. Protein sequence: CASSRHRDSNWNTEAFF. The whole variable domain, remainder taken from reference TRBV14 and TRBJ1-1, is EAGVTQFPSHSVIEKGQTVTLRCDPISGHDNLYWYRRVMGKEIKFLLHFVKESKQDESGMPNNRFLAERTGGTYSTLKVQPAELEDSGVYFCASSRHRDSNWNTEAFFGQGTRLTVV.

This CDR3 is CASSLLVGVQETQYF. The CDR3 DNA follows: TGTGCCAGCAGTTTATTGGTGGGAGTCCAAGAGACCCAGTACTTC. V usage is TRBV28 and J usage is TRBJ2-5, with a possible D match to TRBD2 (5 bases). The V gene's germline CDR1 is MDHEN and CDR2 SYDVKM. The CDR3 extends over 15 amino acids. V lost 1 base and J lost 1, with 10 bases in between.

This clone showed up just a few times. The chain carries TRBV6-5 and TRBJ1-1; a weak D match, TRBD1 (5 bases). The V gene's germline CDR1 is MNHEY and CDR2 SVGAGI. The V gene lost 5 bases and the J gene lost 5 bases, with 9 bases spanning the gap. The CDR3 has 12 amino acids. The CDR3 region has the DNA TGTGCCAGCAGTGAAAAGGGGACTGAAGCTTTCTTT. Residues: CASSEKGTEAFF.

The chain joins TRBV9 to TRBJ2-7; possible D gene TRBD1, 5 bases. This CDR3 is built from 14 residues. CDR1 is SGDLS and CDR2 is YYNGEE in the germline V gene. Trimming shortened V by 0 bases and J by 3 bases, and 10 bases separated the two germline ends. The CDR3 DNA reads TGTGCCAGCAGCGTAGCTACGACAGACTACGAGCAGTACTTC. Translating it yields CASSVATTDYEQYF. Full variable domain (rest looked up from reference TRBV9 and TRBJ2-7): DSGVTQTPKHLITATGQRVTLRCSPRSGDLSVYWYQQSLDQGLQFLIQYYNGEERAKGNILERFSAQQFPDLHSELNLSSLELGDSALYFCASSVATTDYEQYFGPGTRLTVT.

This clone came up once. The rearrangement joins TRBV7-3 to TRBJ2-1; D possibly corresponds to TRBD2 (7 bases). The germline V and J ends were trimmed by 2 bases and 9 bases, with 14 bases remaining between them. The germline CDR1 and CDR2 sequences are SGHTA and FQGTGA. The CDR3 extends over 14 amino acids. CDR3 amino acids: CASSLVGGATEQFF. The DNA of the CDR3 is TGTGCCAGCAGCTTAGTAGGGGGGGCCACTGAGCAGTTCTTC.

This chain uses TRBV29-1 with TRBJ2-7, with D unresolved. Trimming stripped 6 bases from V and 6 bases from J, with 18 bases between. Germline V lookup: CDR1 SQVTM, CDR2 ANQGSEA. CDR3 length equals 13 residues. The chain's CDR3 is CSVDPGLGREQYF. The CDR3 DNA reads TGCAGCGTCGACCCAGGTTTAGGTCGCGAGCAGTACTTC.

The V and J genes are TRBV5-6 and TRBJ2-5, with 8 bases matching TRBD2. The CDR3 has 14 amino acids. Germline V gene data show CDR1 as SGHDT and CDR2 as YYEEEE. V shed 4 bases, J shed 2 bases, and the junction held 4 bases outside the gene matches. The CDR3 coding sequence is TGTGCCAGCAGCACGGGGGGGCTACAAGAGACCCAGTACTTC. It translates to CASSTGGLQETQYF. The full variable domain, rest sourced from reference TRBV5-6 and TRBJ2-5, is DAGVTQSPTHLIKTRGQQVTLRCSPKSGHDTVSWYQQALGQGPQFIFQYYEEEERQRGNFPDRFSGHQFPNYSSELNVNALLLGDSALYLCASSTGGLQETQYFGPGTRLLVL.

The table lists this clone with a few counts. This rearrangement joins TRBV30 to TRBJ1-4; 8 bases fit TRBD1. In germline, CDR1 is GTSNPN, CDR2 SVGIG (reference sequence). Trimming took 3 bases from V and 4 from J; bases not matched to a gene: 4. There are 14 residues in the CDR3. Here the CDR3 DNA reads TGTGCCTGGAGCAGACAGGGGTATAATGAAAAACTGTTTTTT. Protein: CAWSRQGYNEKLFF.

The chain uses TRBV6-1 and TRBJ1-3, with D hard to call. The CDR3 sequence is 15 residues long. The V gene's germline CDR1 is MNHNS and CDR2 SASEGT. Trimming removed 10 bases at V and 0 bases at J, with 16 bases between. The CDR3 is CATTPGIYSGNTIYF. CDR3 in DNA: TGTGCCACTACACCGGGGATATACTCTGGAAACACCATATATTTT.

This clone was recorded a few times. The genes are TRBV5-4 and TRBJ1-1, with D maybe TRBD1 (6 bases). V was trimmed by 1 base and J by 4 bases, leaving 14 bases between them. The germline V gene has CDR1 SGHNT and CDR2 YYREEE (reference sequence). CDR3 length equals 15 residues. CDR3 coding DNA: TGTGCCAGCAGCTTGTTAGGGACACTAGGCACTGAAGCTTTCTTT. It specifies CASSLLGTLGTEAFF. The full variable domain, with the rest looked up from reference TRBV5-4 and TRBJ1-1, is ETGVTQSPTHLIKTRGQQVTLRCSSQSGHNTVSWYQQALGQGPQFIFQYYREEENGRGNFPPRFSGLQFPNYSSELNVNALELDDSALYLCASSLLGTLGTEAFFGQGTRLTVV.